One and the same sample provided the 10 T cell receptor beta chains below, sequenced in a study of tumor-infiltrating lymphocytes in primary liver carcinoma. With a constant-region primer, TCR beta cDNA was made from roughly 500 ng of total RNA. It was through three nested multiplex PCR rounds of slightly modified ARM-PCR that TCR beta libraries arose. In the first two PCR rounds, TRBV1-TRBV30 forward primers were paired with a C-beta reverse primer, and each round lasted about 9 cycles. From the multiplex PCR reads, TCRdb called clonotypes with MiXCR, one entry per CDR3 protein. The sample lists hundreds of thousands of distinct CDR3 sequences, around 50% occurring once. Blood RNA originated from unsorted whole blood, with germline DNA additionally extracted. The sequenced material came from peripheral blood. Receptors were obtained from a woman younger than 45 with primary liver carcinoma and hepatitis B virus infection.

This clonotype was picked up a small number of times. The chain couples TRBV7-9 to TRBJ1-2; unclear D gene. V lost 3 bases and J lost 4, with 9 bases in between. In germline, CDR1 is SEHNR, CDR2 FQNEAQ (reference sequence). This CDR3 contains 13 residues. Here the CDR3 DNA reads TGTGCCAGCAGCTTTGATACGGGCTATGGCTACACCTTC. Translated: CASSFDTGYGYTF.

The chain has TRBV29-1 and TRBJ1-1, with 7 bases fitting TRBD1. Germline CDR1 SQVTM, CDR2 ANQGSEA. The CDR3 is made up of 12 amino acids. This chain's CDR3 is CGIQQGISEAFF. The CDR3, as DNA: TGCGGCATCCAACAGGGGATCTCTGAAGCTTTCTTT.

A remark on this clonotype: One end of the junction does not line up with germline, which may come from a read error. This rearrangement joins TRBV6-1 to TRBJ2-2, with D maybe TRBD2 (6 bases). Germline V lookup: CDR1 MNHNS, CDR2 SASEGT. The CDR3 has 15 residues. The CDR3 is CASNERGTNTGELFF. Written as DNA, the CDR3 is TGTGCCAGCAACGAACGGGGGACGAACACCGGGGAGTTGTTTTTT.

As regards this clonotype: The CDR3 does not end in the conserved phenylalanine or tryptophan, so this is likely a read error. The chain combines TRBV6-1 with TRBJ1-1; 10 nucleotides agree with TRBD1. V was clipped by 3 bases and J by 1 base; unmatched bases: 2. Germline V gene data show CDR1 as MNHNS and CDR2 as SASEGT. This CDR3 has 15 residues. The CDR3: CASSETGGGNTEAFY. CDR3 nucleotide sequence: TGTGCCAGCAGTGAGACAGGGGGCGGGAACACTGAAGCTTTCTAT.

Comments on this clonotype: Its ends do not fully match the called genes, so a read error is possible. The CDR3 loop reads CGVSGVVGAFF. The DNA of the CDR3 is TGCGGCGTATCGGGGGTCGTCGGAGCTTTCTTT. The rearrangement uses TRBV29-1 and TRBJ1-1, with a tentative D call TRBD1 (5 bases). CDR3 length equals 11 residues. CDR1 is SQVTM, CDR2 ANQGSEA, per germline.

The table lists this clonotype with a count of one. The junction departs from germline at one end; a sequencing error may be responsible. The gene calls are TRBV29-1 and TRBJ2-5, with D possibly TRBD1 on 5 matching bases. The CDR3 is 14 amino acids. Germline CDR1 reads SQVTM; CDR2 reads ANQGSEA. The CDR3 sequence is CRVGTTGFQEAQYF. For the CDR3, the DNA is TGCCGCGTTGGTACTACAGGTTTCCAAGAGGCCCAGTACTTC.

This clonotype appeared a few times. V gene TRBV28 combines with J gene TRBJ2-7; weak D call: TRBD2 (6 bases). Looked up from germline, CDR1 is MDHEN and CDR2 is SYDVKM. The ends were cut back, 6 bases at V and 3 bases at J, with 21 bases in the middle. This CDR3 is 16 amino acids long. CDR3 sequence (DNA): TGTGCCAGCAGCCCCCCGCGGGACTTTGCCCACTACGAGCAGTACTTC. Protein product: CASSPPRDFAHYEQYF.

The chain carries TRBV5-6 and TRBJ2-7; 7 nucleotides match TRBD2. The CDR3 contains 17 residues. The junction had 12 bases not matched to a gene; V was cut back by 3 bases and J by 0 bases. Germline values: CDR1 SGHDT, CDR2 YYEEEE. The chain's CDR3 is CASSSRGLRESSYEQYF. The DNA for the CDR3 is TGTGCCAGCAGCTCCAGAGGGTTGCGGGAGAGCTCCTACGAGCAGTACTTC.

Details on this clonotype: This sequence may be a read error, since a much larger clone differs from it by one base. The rearrangement uses TRBV29-1 and TRBJ1-5; weak D call: TRBD1 (5 bases). CDR1 is SQVTM, CDR2 ANQGSEA, per germline. CDR3 length: 13 residues. CDR3 amino acids: CSVAQGIDQSQHF. The CDR3 DNA is TGCAGCGTTGCGCAGGGAATTGATCAGTCCCAGCATTTT.

Concerning this clonotype: The junction does not match germline at one end; this may be a read error. V gene TRBV11-2 combines with J gene TRBJ2-7; TRBD1 aligns across 9 bases. The CDR3 extends over 15 amino acids. Germline CDR1 is SGHAT and CDR2 is FQNNGV. The CDR3 DNA follows: TGTGCCAACAGCTTTCGACAGGGGGGTCCCTACGAGCAGCACTTC. This translates into CANSFRQGGPYEQHF.